The entry that follows covers one TCR beta chain sequence. The data derive from a study of blood T cell repertoires in COVID-19. Study in general: The study drew acute and convalescent COVID-19 samples from the United States, Italy and Spain.

Profiling relied on immunoSEQ multiplex PCR, and the TCRdb table lists in-frame clones only, not all of them. Of approximately 55,000 clones in the sample, about four fifths are singletons; the top ten hold approximately 20%. Germline loops: CDR1 MDHEN, CDR2 SYDVKM. The V and J ends lost 2 bases and 1 base, in that order; junction bases with no gene match: 10. This CDR3 contains 18 residues. The sequenced sample was peripheral blood. The chain recombines TRBV28 with TRBJ1-5; 8 bases align to TRBD1. The source of this sequence is a man between 25 and 39 years old with COVID-19, enrolled during active disease. CDR3 residues: CASSLPRTGIGSNQPQHF. The CDR3 region has the DNA TGTGCCAGCAGTTTACCCCGGACAGGGATTGGCAGCAATCAGCCCCAGCATTTT.